This T cell receptor beta chain was obtained from a study of T cell changes during pregnancy in multiple sclerosis (dated 2019 in TCRdb). In terms of the full investigation: In women with multiple sclerosis, the researchers looked at how the T cell repertoire shifted as pregnancy progressed.

Preparation of the library involved the immunoSEQ multiplex PCR assay. TCRdb carries this immuneACCESS record with in-frame sequences only. Its versions omit some clonotypes, under half of them owing to an unresolved V gene in the studies checked, with the rest unexplained. Counted in this sample were roughly 48,000 clones; around 92% of them appeared once. The ten largest clonotypes hold approximately 0.91% of the sample. In its sample, this clone was seen a few times. No antigen is known for it. No much larger clonotype is one base removed from it; base qualities were not supplied. A distance of 13 bases separates the germline ends of V and J, which lose 7 bases and 9 bases respectively. From its cysteine to its phenylalanine, the CDR3 spans 13 amino acids. Only the CDR3 portion is preserved as DNA: 39 bases, with reading frame beginning at the first base. CDR1 and CDR2 are drawn from the germline V gene: MNHEY, SVGAGI.

The sequence joins TRBV6-5 to TRBJ1-6, with a tentative D gene TRBD1 over 5 matching bases. The clonotype was recovered from a female donor in good health, enrolled as a control in a pregnancy study. This material consisted of CD4+ T cells from peripheral blood mononuclear cells, taken in the second trimester of pregnancy. The sequenced DNA: TGTGCCAGCAATGCAGGGCCGGGTTCACCCCTCCACTTT. Its protein reads: CASNAGPGSPLHF.